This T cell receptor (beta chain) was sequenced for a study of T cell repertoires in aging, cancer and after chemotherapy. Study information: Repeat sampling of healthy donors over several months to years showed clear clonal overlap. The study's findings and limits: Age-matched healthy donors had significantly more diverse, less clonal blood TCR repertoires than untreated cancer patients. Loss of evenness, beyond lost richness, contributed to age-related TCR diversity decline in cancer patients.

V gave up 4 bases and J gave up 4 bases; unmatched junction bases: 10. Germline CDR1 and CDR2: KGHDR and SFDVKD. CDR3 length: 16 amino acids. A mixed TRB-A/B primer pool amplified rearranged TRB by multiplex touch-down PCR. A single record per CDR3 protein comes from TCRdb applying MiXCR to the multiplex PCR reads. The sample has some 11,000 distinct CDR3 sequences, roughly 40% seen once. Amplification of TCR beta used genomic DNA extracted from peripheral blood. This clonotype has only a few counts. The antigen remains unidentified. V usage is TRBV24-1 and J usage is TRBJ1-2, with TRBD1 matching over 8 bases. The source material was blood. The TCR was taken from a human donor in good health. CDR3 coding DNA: TGTGCCACCAGTGACCTGGACAGGGCCGGGGGCTATGGCTACACCTTC. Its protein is CATSDLDRAGGYGYTF.